Below are 31 T cell receptor beta chains sequenced from a single sample in a study of vaccination and CD4 T cells after COVID-19. Cultured CD4+ T-cell DNA underwent Oncomine TCR Beta short-read sequencing. Each CDR3 protein is one row after TCRdb ran MiXCR on the PCR reads. In the table there are approximately 11,000 distinct CDR3 sequences, nearly 25% of which are singletons. Their antigens are not known. As for treatment: roughly 11-day PBMC culture with coronavirus spike peptide pools or control peptides (ViraFEST assay). The material was CD4+ T cells from blood, cultured in vitro, obtained before SARS-CoV-2 vaccination. The source is a human donor who received a COVID-19 vaccine.

This rearrangement joins TRBV12-3 or TRBV12-4 to TRBJ1-2; D remains unclear. V lost 5 bases and J lost 8, with 18 bases in between. The CDR3 contains 14 residues. The CDR3 region is CASSDTDATKGYTF. In nucleotides, the CDR3 is TGTGCCAGCAGTGATACGGACGCCACGAAAGGCTACACCTTC.

This rearrangement joins TRBV14 to TRBJ1-1, with D possibly matching TRBD1 (6 bases). This CDR3 contains 15 residues. Germline CDR1 reads SGHDN; CDR2 reads FVKESK. V was pared by 1 base and J by 6 bases, with 15 bases between. The CDR3 coding sequence is TGTGCCAGCAGCCAAGTCCGAGGGGGGTGGTCTGAAGCTTTCTTT. It translates to CASSQVRGGWSEAFF.

The chain is built from TRBV20-1 and TRBJ1-4; no reliable D call. V shed 0 bases and J shed 3 bases, with 11 bases lying between them. Per germline, CDR1 DFQATT and CDR2 SNEGSKA (reference sequence). The CDR3 covers 15 residues. The CDR3 sequence is CSARDLAVSNEKLFF. The DNA for the CDR3 is TGCAGTGCTAGAGATTTGGCAGTCTCTAATGAAAAACTGTTTTTT.

This chain uses TRBV2 with TRBJ2-3, with D possibly called TRBD1 or TRBD2 (5 bases each). The V and J ends lost 8 bases and 0 bases respectively, with 12 bases between them. Germline CDR1 is SNHLY and CDR2 is FYNNEI. This CDR3 is 14 amino acids long. The CDR3 nucleotides are TGTGCCAGCCGTTCATGGGGGAGCACAGATACGCAGTATTTT. Protein sequence: CASRSWGSTDTQYF. The full variable domain, rest sourced from reference TRBV2 and TRBJ2-3, is EPEVTQTPSHQVTQMGQEVILRCVPISNHLYFYWYRQILGQKVEFLVSFYNNEISEKSEIFDDQFSVERPDGSNFTLKIRSTKLEDSAMYFCASRSWGSTDTQYFGPGTRLTVL.

CDR3 residues: CALARTSGAGDEQFF. Here the CDR3 DNA reads TGTGCCCTAGCCCGGACTAGCGGGGCGGGGGATGAGCAGTTCTTC. The J gene is TRBJ2-1, the V gene TRBV10-3; TRBD2 agrees at 12 bases. Per the germline V gene, CDR1 is ENHRY and CDR2 is SYGVKD. This CDR3 region has 15 residues. Germline trimming cut 11 bases from V and 8 bases from J; bases unmatched to any gene: 13.

This rearrangement joins TRBV30 to TRBJ1-5; tentatively, D is TRBD1 (5 bases). This CDR3 comprises 13 residues. Germline loops: CDR1 GTSNPN, CDR2 SVGIG (reference sequence). V was shortened by 0 bases and J by 11 bases, with 14 bases between the two germline ends. CDR3 DNA: TGTGCCTGGAGTGTAATTCCGGGGACGGCCCAGCATTTT. This encodes CAWSVIPGTAQHF. Supplemented by reference TRBV30 and TRBJ1-5, the full variable domain reads SQTIHQWPATLVQPVGSPLSLECTVEGTSNPNLYWYRQAAGRGLQLLFYSVGIGQISSEVPQNLSASRPQDRQFILSSKKLLLSDSGFYLCAWSVIPGTAQHFGDGTRLSIL.

The genes are TRBV30 and TRBJ2-5; 8 bases align to TRBD2. The V segment lost 2 bases and the J segment 4 bases; nucleotides outside the gene matches: 6. This CDR3 spans 14 amino acids. Germline V gene lookup returns CDR1 GTSNPN and CDR2 SVGIG (reference sequence). CDR3 bases: TGTGCCTGGAGTTCGGCGGGGGGTAGAGAGACCCAGTACTTC. The encoded protein is CAWSSAGGRETQYF.

This chain connects TRBV28 to TRBJ2-5; 8 bases map to TRBD1. The V segment lost 5 bases and the J segment 5 bases; nucleotides outside the gene matches: 10. This CDR3 comprises 15 residues. Germline V gene data show CDR1 as MDHEN and CDR2 as SYDVKM. CDR3 in amino acids: CASSTPQGATETQYF. CDR3 sequence (DNA): TGTGCCAGCAGTACTCCCCAGGGGGCGACTGAGACCCAGTACTTC.

This clonotype was observed a handful of times. This chain connects TRBV6-1 to TRBJ1-5, with 8 positions matching TRBD1. This CDR3 is built from 16 residues. The germline V gene has CDR1 MNHNS and CDR2 SASEGT. V was clipped by 6 bases and J by 0 bases; unmatched bases: 7. CDR3 region: CASRQGQANSNQPQHF. For the CDR3, the DNA is TGTGCCAGCAGGCAGGGACAGGCAAATAGCAATCAGCCCCAGCATTTT.

By frequency in the sample, this clonotype is medium-sized. V usage is TRBV6-5 and J usage is TRBJ1-2; 12 bases line up with TRBD1. The CDR3 sequence is 17 residues long. Germline values: CDR1 MNHEY, CDR2 SVGAGI. Trimming removed 4 bases from V and 4 bases from J; junction bases left unmatched: 10. The CDR3 DNA reads as TGTGCCAGCAGTTTCCCACCGGGACAGGGGGCGGCCTATGGCTACACCTTC. Translated: CASSFPPGQGAAYGYTF.

V usage is TRBV6-2 or TRBV6-3 and J usage is TRBJ2-3, with 8 bases matching TRBD1. Per germline, CDR1 MNHEY and CDR2 SVGEGT. The CDR3 runs to 16 residues. Losses at the gene ends were 5 bases for V and 0 bases for J; bases not matched to a gene: 7. The CDR3 here is CASSQGATASTDTQYF. The CDR3 nucleotides read TGTGCCAGCAGTCAGGGGGCGACAGCTAGCACAGATACGCAGTATTTT.

Only a few counts were recorded for this clonotype. The rearrangement uses TRBV2 and TRBJ2-5; D gene ambiguous. Trimming took 5 bases from V and 2 from J, leaving 3 bases between them. The CDR3 covers 11 residues. Germline CDR1 SNHLY, CDR2 FYNNEI. The CDR3 DNA follows: TGTGCCAGCAGTACACAAGAGACCCAGTACTTC. Protein sequence: CASSTQETQYF. The whole variable domain, remainder taken from reference TRBV2 and TRBJ2-5, is EPEVTQTPSHQVTQMGQEVILRCVPISNHLYFYWYRQILGQKVEFLVSFYNNEISEKSEIFDDQFSVERPDGSNFTLKIRSTKLEDSAMYFCASSTQETQYFGPGTRLLVL.

This clonotype was observed a handful of times. For the CDR3, the DNA is TGTGCCAGCAGTGAAGGCGGCAGGGTGGGCTATGGCTACACCTTC. Its translation is CASSEGGRVGYGYTF. The V and J genes are TRBV25-1 and TRBJ1-2, with D possibly TRBD1 on 5 matching bases. Germline lookup yields CDR1 MGHDK and CDR2 SYGVNS. This CDR3 contains 15 residues. Between the trimmed V and J ends, which lost 2 bases and 4 bases, there was a span of 14 bases.

The chain uses TRBV9 and TRBJ1-1; maybe TRBD1 (6 bases). V was trimmed by 4 bases and J by 4 bases, leaving 17 bases between them. The CDR3 has 15 amino acids. CDR1 SGDLS and CDR2 YYNGEE come from the germline V gene. CDR3 in amino acids: CASSRGTGTGTEAFF. Here the CDR3 DNA reads TGTGCCAGCAGCCGAGGAACAGGGACGGGCACTGAAGCTTTCTTT.

This clonotype was observed a handful of times. As DNA, the CDR3 is TGTGCCATCAGGAGGACAAGTAGCACAGATACGCAGTATTTT. Its translation is CAIRRTSSTDTQYF. The gene calls are TRBV10-3 and TRBJ2-3; maybe TRBD1 (5 bases). Germline CDR1 and CDR2: ENHRY and SYGVKD. This CDR3 region has 14 residues. Trimming took 6 bases from V and 0 from J, leaving 10 bases between them.

This clonotype was recorded a few times. This chain uses TRBV21-1 with TRBJ2-6. TRBV21-1 is flagged as a pseudogene. This CDR3 contains 15 residues. The CDR3 here is CASRIRVNGANVLTF. CDR3 nucleotides: TGTGCCAGCAGGATACGGGTTAATGGGGCCAACGTCCTGACTTTC.

In this sample, this clonotype turned up a few times. The chain uses TRBV25-1 and TRBJ1-5; possibly TRBD1 for D (5 bases). The V end lost 4 bases, the J end lost 0 bases, and 7 bases lay between the germline ends. The CDR3 runs 14 residues. Germline values: CDR1 MGHDK, CDR2 SYGVNS. CDR3 DNA: TGTGCCAGCAGTGGGGACCTTAGCAATCAGCCCCAGCATTTT. It encodes CASSGDLSNQPQHF.

This clonotype was observed a handful of times. CDR3 sequence reads: CASSSTGAGKEAFF. CDR3 bases: TGTGCCAGCAGCTCTACAGGGGCCGGAAAGGAGGCTTTCTTT. The chain uses TRBV7-3 and TRBJ1-1, with 7 bases that match TRBD1. From germline, CDR1 is SGHTA and CDR2 FQGTGA. This CDR3 is built from 14 residues. Losses at the gene ends were 4 bases for V and 11 bases for J; bases not matched to a gene: 13.

The chain's CDR3 is CASSGRSSGGREETQYF. CDR3 DNA sequence: TGTGCCAGCAGCGGTCGTTCGAGCGGGGGGAGGGAAGAGACCCAGTACTTC. The chain uses TRBV9 and TRBJ2-5; 9 bases agree with TRBD2. In germline, CDR1 is SGDLS, CDR2 YYNGEE. V was pared by 3 bases and J by 3 bases, with 12 bases of the junction left unmatched. The length of the CDR3 is 17 residues.

Only a few counts were recorded for this clonotype. The V and J genes are TRBV12-5 and TRBJ2-2; D is undetermined. V gave up 6 bases and J gave up 6 bases, with 17 bases separating them. The CDR3 spans 15 residues. From germline, CDR1 is LGHNT and CDR2 FRNRAP. In DNA, the CDR3 is TGTGCTAGTGGCTTTGGGCTTGGGGTCCCCGGGGAGCTGTTTTTT. Protein: CASGFGLGVPGELFF.

This clonotype was detected only a few times. The chain carries TRBV6-5 and TRBJ1-2; D gene unclear. This CDR3 has 14 amino acids. Germline V gives CDR1 MNHEY, CDR2 SVGAGI. Trimming took off 0 bases at V and 5 bases at J, with 10 bases between the two ends. The CDR3 DNA reads TGTGCCAGCAGTTACTCGACGAGGTGGTATGGCTACACCTTC. It encodes CASSYSTRWYGYTF.

The chain uses TRBV7-8 and TRBJ2-3, with 13 bases fitting TRBD2. The V segment lost 4 bases and the J segment 5 bases; nucleotides outside the gene matches: 15. This CDR3 is built from 19 residues. Per the germline V gene, CDR1 is SGHVS and CDR2 is FQNEAQ. The CDR3 protein is CASSSPGLAGVDWGDTQYF. The CDR3 DNA sequence: TGTGCCAGCAGCTCGCCTGGACTAGCGGGGGTCGATTGGGGAGATACGCAGTATTTT.

The chain carries TRBV19 and TRBJ2-2, with TRBD2 identical over 8 bases. The junction had 5 bases not matched to a gene; V was cut back by 4 bases and J by 1 base. CDR1 is LNHDA, CDR2 SQIVND, per germline (reference sequence). The CDR3 has 16 amino acids. CDR3 residues: CASSRELAGNTGELFF. The CDR3 DNA sequence: TGTGCCAGTAGTAGGGAGCTAGCGGGGAACACCGGGGAGCTGTTTTTT.

The rearrangement uses TRBV12-3 or TRBV12-4 and TRBJ1-5; 7 bases map to TRBD1. This CDR3 has 15 residues. The J segment lost 3 bases and the V segment lost 1 base, leaving 3 bases of the junction unmatched. Here the CDR3 DNA reads TGTGCCAGCAGTTTAGTAGGGGGCGTCAATCAGCCCCAGCATTTT. Amino acids: CASSLVGGVNQPQHF.

J is TRBJ2-1 and V is TRBV20-1, with TRBD2 matching 11 bases. Germline V CDR1 and CDR2: DFQATT, SNEGSKA (reference sequence). The ends lost 3 bases at V and 9 bases at J; junction bases unmatched: 7. The CDR3 spans 14 residues. CDR3: CSASPSGGFGEQFF. Written as DNA, the CDR3 is TGCAGTGCTAGTCCTAGCGGGGGGTTCGGTGAGCAGTTCTTC.

V gene TRBV2 combines with J gene TRBJ1-2; D perhaps matches TRBD1 (5 bases). Germline V gene lookup returns CDR1 SNHLY and CDR2 FYNNEI. V was clipped by 2 bases and J by 5 bases, with 12 bases between them. The CDR3 loop spans 14 amino acids. Here the CDR3 DNA reads TGTGCCAGCAGTGAATTGGGAGGGGTTTATGGCTACACCTTC. Protein product: CASSELGGVYGYTF.

In its sample, this clonotype ranks as medium-sized. V is TRBV7-9 and J is TRBJ1-2, with D perhaps matching TRBD1 (5 bases). Germline assignment: CDR1 SEHNR and CDR2 FQNEAQ (reference sequence). The CDR3 covers 13 residues. Trimming stripped 1 base from V and 6 bases from J, with 9 bases between. The CDR3 bases are TGTGCCAGCAGCTTAGAACAGGTCCATGGCTACACCTTC. Encoded protein: CASSLEQVHGYTF.

The chain links TRBV6-1 to TRBJ1-4; D is possibly TRBD1 (5 bases). The CDR3 length is 15 residues. V was pared by 5 bases and J by 6 bases, with 16 bases between. Germline CDR1 MNHNS, CDR2 SASEGT. CDR3 region: CASSPSPGTDEKLFF. The CDR3 DNA reads as TGTGCCAGCAGTCCCTCTCCGGGGACGGATGAAAAACTGTTTTTT.

This clonotype has a handful of counts. V usage is TRBV25-1 and J usage is TRBJ1-1; 9 bases are shared with TRBD1. The trim removed 5 bases at V and 0 bases at J, leaving 4 bases unmatched. The length of the CDR3 is 15 residues. CDR1 MGHDK and CDR2 SYGVNS come from the germline V gene. The CDR3 reads CASSSRQGVNTEAFF. The CDR3 DNA is TGTGCCAGCAGTAGTCGACAGGGGGTGAACACTGAAGCTTTCTTT. The full variable domain, completed using reference TRBV25-1 and TRBJ1-1, is EADIYQTPRYLVIGTGKKITLECSQTMGHDKMYWYQQDPGMELHLIHYSYGVNSTEKGDLSSESTVSRIRTEHFPLTLESARPSHTSQYLCASSSRQGVNTEAFFGQGTRLTVV.

CDR3 in DNA: TGTGCTAGTGGTTGGGGGGGCGGATCCACAGATACGCAGTATTTT. It specifies CASGWGGGSTDTQYF. The chain couples TRBV12-5 to TRBJ2-3; possible D gene TRBD2, 7 bases. CDR3 length equals 15 residues. V was trimmed by 4 bases and J by 2 bases, leaving 13 bases between them. Germline-derived CDR1 and CDR2 are LGHNT and FRNRAP.

The J gene is TRBJ2-7, the V gene TRBV12-3 or TRBV12-4; either TRBD1 or TRBD2 may fit D (7 bases each). The CDR3 is 18 amino acids. The germline V and J ends were trimmed by 2 bases and 1 base, with 21 bases remaining between them. CDR3 amino acids: CASSLRGGDRATSYEQYF. In nucleotides, the CDR3 is TGTGCCAGCAGTTTAAGGGGGGGAGACAGGGCCACATCCTACGAGCAGTACTTC.